One T cell receptor (beta chain) is described in this entry. This sample is drawn from a study of blood T cells in healthy people across ages. V lost 0 bases and J 4 bases, leaving 9 bases between the germline ends. This CDR3 has 14 residues. The germline V gene has CDR1 SGHRS and CDR2 YFSETQ. A second PCR of 7 to 11 cycles used a sample-barcoded 5' primer and a J-beta primer mix. Each cDNA molecule received a tag from a template-switch adaptor that had 12 random nucleotides. TCRdb called the 5' RACE reads again in MiXCR, with one record for every CDR3 protein. The sample lists over 600,000 distinct CDR3 sequences; around half were seen once.

The genes are TRBV5-1 and TRBJ2-3; perhaps TRBD1 as D (5 bases). The clonotype comes from an elderly man in good health. The sequenced material came from blood. CDR3 loop: CASSLEGWSDTQYF. For the CDR3, the DNA is TGCGCCAGCAGCTTGGAGGGGTGGTCAGATACGCAGTATTTT.